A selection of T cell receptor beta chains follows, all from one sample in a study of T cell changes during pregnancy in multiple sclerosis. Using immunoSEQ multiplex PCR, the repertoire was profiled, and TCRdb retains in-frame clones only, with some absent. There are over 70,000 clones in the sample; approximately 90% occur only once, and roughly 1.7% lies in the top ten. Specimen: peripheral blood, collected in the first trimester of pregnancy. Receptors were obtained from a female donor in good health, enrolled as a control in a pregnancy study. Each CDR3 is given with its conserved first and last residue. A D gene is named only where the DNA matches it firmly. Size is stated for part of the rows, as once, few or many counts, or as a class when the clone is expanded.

cdr3_nt: TGTGCCAGCTCACCAGGGGGCCGCAATCAGCCCCAGCATTTT
cdr3_aa: CASSPGGRNQPQHF
j_call: TRBJ1-5
clone_size: -
v_call: TRBV18
d_call: -

cdr3_nt: TGTGCCAGCAGCTTTAGGGACAGGGCCTACGAGCAGTACTTC
cdr3_aa: CASSFRDRAYEQYF
j_call: TRBJ2-7
clone_size: -
v_call: TRBV28
d_call: TRBD1

cdr3_nt: TGTGCCAGCAGCTTGAAAGGCCTAGCGGGAGACGAGCAGTACTTC
cdr3_aa: CASSLKGLAGDEQYF
j_call: TRBJ2-7
clone_size: -
v_call: TRBV11-2
d_call: TRBD2

cdr3_nt: TGTGCCACCAGCAGGATCGACAGGGGGCTTCAGCCCCAGCATTTT
cdr3_aa: CATSRIDRGLQPQHF
j_call: TRBJ1-5
clone_size: few
v_call: TRBV15
d_call: TRBD1

cdr3_nt: TGTGCCTGGGCCCAGACAGGTTCCTACGAGCAGTACTTC
cdr3_aa: CAWAQTGSYEQYF
j_call: TRBJ2-7
clone_size: -
v_call: TRBV30
d_call: -

cdr3_nt: TGTGCCAGCAGCCTCGGGGGGGCAGGGGGTACGAACACTGAAGCTTTCTTT
cdr3_aa: CASSLGGAGGTNTEAFF
j_call: TRBJ1-1
clone_size: -
v_call: TRBV9
d_call: TRBD1

cdr3_nt: TGCAGCGTTGACCAGGGGGCCGACGAGCAGTACTTC
cdr3_aa: CSVDQGADEQYF
j_call: TRBJ2-7
clone_size: -
v_call: TRBV29-1
d_call: TRBD1

cdr3_nt: TGTGCCAGCAGCAAAGGATGGGGGGGGCCACACTCCTACGAGCAGTACTTC
cdr3_aa: CASSKGWGGPHSYEQYF
j_call: TRBJ2-7
clone_size: -
v_call: TRBV21-1
d_call: -

cdr3_nt: TGCGCCAGCAGCTCCACCGGGACTGCCACCGGGGAGCTGTTTTTT
cdr3_aa: CASSSTGTATGELFF
j_call: TRBJ2-2
clone_size: -
v_call: TRBV5-1
d_call: -

cdr3_nt: TGTGCCAGCAGTTGGGGGGGCGCCGGGGAGCTGTTTTTT
cdr3_aa: CASSWGGAGELFF
j_call: TRBJ2-2
clone_size: -
v_call: TRBV28
d_call: -

cdr3_nt: TGTGCCAGCAGTGATTCGGGGGGCGGTCAGCCCCAGCATTTT
cdr3_aa: CASSDSGGGQPQHF
j_call: TRBJ1-5
clone_size: -
v_call: TRBV2
d_call: -

cdr3_nt: TGTGCCAGCAGCTTAGGCCAACTGGCCGGGGAGCAGTTCTTC
cdr3_aa: CASSLGQLAGEQFF
j_call: TRBJ2-1
clone_size: -
v_call: TRBV13
d_call: -

cdr3_nt: TGTGCCAGCAGACCGGGACTAGCGGGGGAGAATGAGCAGTTCTTC
cdr3_aa: CASRPGLAGENEQFF
j_call: TRBJ2-1
clone_size: -
v_call: TRBV25-1
d_call: TRBD2

cdr3_nt: TGTGCCAGTAGTGCCAGCCTAGCGGGAAGTGAGCAGTTCTTC
cdr3_aa: CASSASLAGSEQFF
j_call: TRBJ2-1
clone_size: -
v_call: TRBV19
d_call: TRBD2

cdr3_nt: TGTGCTAGCGGAAGAGGCGGGGAGCTGTTTTTT
cdr3_aa: CASGRGGELFF
j_call: TRBJ2-2
clone_size: -
v_call: TRBV7-7
d_call: -

cdr3_nt: TGTGCCAGCAGTGATTCCACAGGGGTAGGGGAGCAGTTCTTC
cdr3_aa: CASSDSTGVGEQFF
j_call: TRBJ2-1
clone_size: -
v_call: TRBV2
d_call: TRBD1

cdr3_nt: TGTGCCAGCTCACCTGGGCAGTCTCCCTACGAGCAGTACTTC
cdr3_aa: CASSPGQSPYEQYF
j_call: TRBJ2-7
clone_size: -
v_call: TRBV18
d_call: -

cdr3_nt: TGTGCCAGCGGGCTAAGCACAGATACGCAGTATTTT
cdr3_aa: CASGLSTDTQYF
j_call: TRBJ2-3
clone_size: -
v_call: TRBV2
d_call: -

cdr3_nt: TGTGCTAGCAGCACGGGACAGGGCCCAGAGACCCAGTACTTC
cdr3_aa: CASSTGQGPETQYF
j_call: TRBJ2-5
clone_size: -
v_call: TRBV7-7
d_call: TRBD1

cdr3_nt: TGTGCCAGCAGGTCGGGACTACTCGATGGCTACGAGCAGTACTTC
cdr3_aa: CASRSGLLDGYEQYF
j_call: TRBJ2-7
clone_size: -
v_call: TRBV6-5
d_call: TRBD2

cdr3_nt: TGTGCCTCAAGTCCAGCTCCAGGACAGTACTACGAGCAGTACTTC
cdr3_aa: CASSPAPGQYYEQYF
j_call: TRBJ2-7
clone_size: -
v_call: TRBV7-8
d_call: -

cdr3_nt: TGCGCCAGCAGCCAAGATCGAAATTCAGGGGTTGGCAATCAGCCCCAGCATTTT
cdr3_aa: CASSQDRNSGVGNQPQHF
j_call: TRBJ1-5
clone_size: -
v_call: TRBV4-1
d_call: -

cdr3_nt: TGTGCCAGCAGTTTAGCTGACGGGTGGAACACTGAAGCTTTCTTT
cdr3_aa: CASSLADGWNTEAFF
j_call: TRBJ1-1
clone_size: -
v_call: TRBV27
d_call: -

cdr3_nt: TGTGCCAGCTCACCCCTAGGTGGGGGGGTTACCTACGAGCAGTACTTC
cdr3_aa: CASSPLGGGVTYEQYF
j_call: TRBJ2-7
clone_size: -
v_call: TRBV18
d_call: TRBD2

cdr3_nt: TGCGCCAGCAGCGGAAGGACAGGGTCCACTGAAGCTTTCTTT
cdr3_aa: CASSGRTGSTEAFF
j_call: TRBJ1-1
clone_size: -
v_call: TRBV5-1
d_call: TRBD1

cdr3_nt: TGTGCCAGCACCTTTAGGGGACAGGGAACCTACGAGCAGTACTTC
cdr3_aa: CASTFRGQGTYEQYF
j_call: TRBJ2-7
clone_size: once
v_call: TRBV5-4
d_call: TRBD1

cdr3_nt: TGTGCCAGCAGTTACTCGAAACTTTACGAGCAGTACTTC
cdr3_aa: CASSYSKLYEQYF
j_call: TRBJ2-7
clone_size: -
v_call: TRBV6-6
d_call: -

cdr3_nt: TGTGCCAGCAGTTACTTCGGGAGGACAAATGAGCAGTTCTTC
cdr3_aa: CASSYFGRTNEQFF
j_call: TRBJ2-1
clone_size: -
v_call: TRBV6-5
d_call: TRBD2

cdr3_nt: TGCGCCAGCAGCCCCAGAGGAGGACTCAAGGCGTCGAACACTGAAGCTTTCTTT
cdr3_aa: CASSPRGGLKASNTEAFF
j_call: TRBJ1-1
clone_size: -
v_call: TRBV5-1
d_call: -

cdr3_nt: TGTGCCAGCAGCTTAGGTTCTAGCGGGAGTTACGAGCAGTACTTC
cdr3_aa: CASSLGSSGSYEQYF
j_call: TRBJ2-7
clone_size: -
v_call: TRBV7-9
d_call: TRBD2

cdr3_nt: TGTGCCAGCAGCTTGGGACAGGGTGCCTACGAGCAGTACTTC
cdr3_aa: CASSLGQGAYEQYF
j_call: TRBJ2-7
clone_size: -
v_call: TRBV7-6
d_call: TRBD1

cdr3_nt: TGCGCCAGCAGCCTCCAAGCGGGAGGACCATACGAGCAGTACTTC
cdr3_aa: CASSLQAGGPYEQYF
j_call: TRBJ2-7
clone_size: once
v_call: TRBV4-1
d_call: TRBD2

cdr3_nt: TGTGCCAGCAGCTTAGAGGCAGGGAGGGGTGAAAAACTGTTTTTT
cdr3_aa: CASSLEAGRGEKLFF
j_call: TRBJ1-4
clone_size: -
v_call: TRBV7-9
d_call: -

cdr3_nt: TGTGCCAGCAGTTACTCGTTACTCACCGGGGAGCTGTTTTTT
cdr3_aa: CASSYSLLTGELFF
j_call: TRBJ2-2
clone_size: -
v_call: TRBV6-5
d_call: -

cdr3_nt: TGTGCCAGCAGCGTAGCCGCCTACAATGAGCAGTTCTTC
cdr3_aa: CASSVAAYNEQFF
j_call: TRBJ2-1
clone_size: -
v_call: TRBV9
d_call: -

cdr3_nt: TGTGCCAGCAGCTTTAGGACAGGGGACCCCTACGAGCAGTACTTC
cdr3_aa: CASSFRTGDPYEQYF
j_call: TRBJ2-7
clone_size: -
v_call: TRBV5-6
d_call: TRBD1

cdr3_nt: TGTGCCAGCAGCCAAGGAGGACAGGGCTCTGGTGGCTACACCTTC
cdr3_aa: CASSQGGQGSGGYTF
j_call: TRBJ1-2
clone_size: -
v_call: TRBV4-2
d_call: TRBD1

cdr3_nt: TGTGCCAGCTCACCTCGACAGAAGGAATACGAGCAGTACTTC
cdr3_aa: CASSPRQKEYEQYF
j_call: TRBJ2-7
clone_size: -
v_call: TRBV18
d_call: -

cdr3_nt: TGCGCCAGCAGCTCTGTAGCGGTCCGAGAGACCCAGTACTTC
cdr3_aa: CASSSVAVRETQYF
j_call: TRBJ2-5
clone_size: -
v_call: TRBV5-1
d_call: -

cdr3_nt: TGTGCCACCTCGATGGCAGGGAGGGAAGCTTTCTTT
cdr3_aa: CATSMAGREAFF
j_call: TRBJ1-1
clone_size: -
v_call: TRBV28
d_call: -

cdr3_nt: TGTGCCAGCAGTTTATTAGGGGGCGCGAATAATGAGCAGTTCTTC
cdr3_aa: CASSLLGGANNEQFF
j_call: TRBJ2-1
clone_size: -
v_call: TRBV27
d_call: TRBD1

cdr3_nt: TGCGACTACAGGGGACCCGAAGAAGCTTTCTTT
cdr3_aa: CDYRGPEEAFF
j_call: TRBJ1-1
clone_size: few
v_call: TRBV10-2
d_call: TRBD1

cdr3_nt: TGTGCCAGCAGACCCCGGTGGGAGGCCCAAGAGACCCAGTACTTC
cdr3_aa: CASRPRWEAQETQYF
j_call: TRBJ2-5
clone_size: -
v_call: TRBV4-2
d_call: -

cdr3_nt: TGTGCCAGCGCGAGCAGGTACGAGCAGTACTTC
cdr3_aa: CASASRYEQYF
j_call: TRBJ2-7
clone_size: -
v_call: TRBV6-1
d_call: -

cdr3_nt: TGTGCCAGCTCACCCTCCCAGTACCAAGAGACCCAGTACTTC
cdr3_aa: CASSPSQYQETQYF
j_call: TRBJ2-5
clone_size: -
v_call: TRBV18
d_call: -

cdr3_nt: TGTGCCAGCAGCTTACCCAAGGACACCTATAGCAATCAGCCCCAGCATTTT
cdr3_aa: CASSLPKDTYSNQPQHF
j_call: TRBJ1-5
clone_size: -
v_call: TRBV11-3
d_call: -

cdr3_nt: TGTGCCAGCAGCGTAGACTGGGGGGAGCCTTTAGCCAAAAACATTCAGTACTTC
cdr3_aa: CASSVDWGEPLAKNIQYF
j_call: TRBJ2-4
clone_size: -
v_call: TRBV7-9
d_call: -

cdr3_nt: TGTGCCTGGAGTCGAGCGGGAGATGGCTACACCTTC
cdr3_aa: CAWSRAGDGYTF
j_call: TRBJ1-2
clone_size: -
v_call: TRBV30
d_call: -

cdr3_nt: TGTGCCAGTACACACGGGACAGCTAAAACCGGGGAGCTGTTTTTT
cdr3_aa: CASTHGTAKTGELFF
j_call: TRBJ2-2
clone_size: few
v_call: TRBV19
d_call: TRBD1

cdr3_nt: TGTGCCAGCAGCTCCCCTAGCGGGCGAAAAACAGATACGCAGTATTTT
cdr3_aa: CASSSPSGRKTDTQYF
j_call: TRBJ2-3
clone_size: -
v_call: TRBV7-9
d_call: TRBD2

cdr3_nt: TGTGCCAGCAGCCCCCGGACTAGCGGGAGGGCCCCGTCCACAGATACGCAGTATTTT
cdr3_aa: CASSPRTSGRAPSTDTQYF
j_call: TRBJ2-3
clone_size: -
v_call: TRBV9
d_call: TRBD2

cdr3_nt: TGTGCCAGCTCAACCTCGGTTGGAGCGCACTTC
cdr3_aa: CASSTSVGAHF
j_call: TRBJ2-7
clone_size: -
v_call: TRBV28
d_call: -

cdr3_nt: TGTGCCAGCAGTGAAGACTCAGGGCAGCCCCAGCATTTT
cdr3_aa: CASSEDSGQPQHF
j_call: TRBJ1-5
clone_size: few
v_call: TRBV2
d_call: -